These 20 T cell receptor beta chains were sequenced from one sample in a study of regulatory T cells in long-lasting Graves disease. Arm-PCR of CDR3 regions with iRepertoire HTBI primers generated TCR beta libraries. TCRdb recomputed calls from the multiplex PCR reads with MiXCR, one row per CDR3 protein. Of 400,000 to 500,000 distinct CDR3 sequences in the sample, around 20% were seen once. Time point in this sample: persistent/refractory GD, antithyroid drugs over 5 years with positive TRAb. The TCR library used RNA extracted from PBMCs. Sequences were derived from peripheral blood mononuclear cells (PBMCs), sampled when the disease was refractory, from a patient treated with antithyroid drugs. The receptors were sampled from a female donor with Graves disease.

This clonotype turned up a few times. The chain links TRBV24-1 to TRBJ1-5, with D unresolved. The CDR3 totals 16 residues. Germline-derived CDR1 and CDR2 are KGHDR and SFDVKD. V lost 3 bases to trimming and J lost 1 base, with 12 bases between them. The CDR3 coding sequence is TGTGCCACCAGTGATCCGACGGACGGGAGCAATCAGCCCCAGCATTTT. This encodes CATSDPTDGSNQPQHF.

As regards this clonotype: Just one base apart from a much larger clone, this may be a read error. The J gene is TRBJ2-7, the V gene TRBV7-8, with a possible D match to TRBD2 (6 bases). This CDR3 is built from 17 residues. CDR1 is SGHVS and CDR2 is FQNEAQ in the germline V gene. DNA for the CDR3: TGTGCCGGCAGCTTGGGGATGGCGGACTGGGAGGTGTACGAGCAGTACTTC. This sequence encodes CAGSLGMADWEVYEQYF.

This clonotype was observed at least ten times. The chain's CDR3 is CASSLFLQVGPSYEQYF. In nucleotides, the CDR3 is TGTGCCAGCAGCTTATTCCTACAGGTGGGACCTTCCTACGAGCAGTACTTC. The J gene is TRBJ2-7, the V gene TRBV7-6; D is tentatively TRBD1 or TRBD2 (5 bases each). V gave up 2 bases and J gave up 1 base, with 18 bases separating them. From germline, CDR1 is SGHVS and CDR2 FNYEAQ. The CDR3 consists of 17 residues.

Only a few counts were recorded for this clonotype. The chain is built from TRBV9 and TRBJ1-1; TRBD1 is a possible D gene (6 bases). Germline V gene data show CDR1 as SGDLS and CDR2 as YYNGEE. Trimming took off 1 base at V and 3 bases at J, with 16 bases between the two ends. The CDR3 is 16 amino acids. The CDR3 DNA is TGTGCCAGCAGCGTATCGGTATGGGCAGGGGACACTGAAGCTTTCTTT. Its translation is CASSVSVWAGDTEAFF.

Only a few counts were recorded for this clonotype. Just one base apart from a much larger clone, this may be a read error. The chain has TRBV12-3 or TRBV12-4 and TRBJ1-1; D is unclear. This CDR3 region has 12 residues. In nucleotides, the CDR3 is TGTACCAGCAGTTTAATGCAGACTGAAGCTTTCTTT. It specifies CTSSLMQTEAFF.

This clonotype has at least ten counts. This chain connects TRBV6-1 to TRBJ2-7, with D perhaps matching TRBD1 (5 bases). The CDR3 covers 13 residues. The V gene lost 4 bases and the J gene lost 2 bases, with 9 bases spanning the gap. The germline V gene encodes CDR1 MNHNS and CDR2 SASEGT. CDR3 DNA: TGTGCCAGCAGTGGGTTGACAGCCTACGAGCAGTACTTC. Amino acids: CASSGLTAYEQYF.

This clonotype has a handful of counts. The chain carries TRBV10-3 and TRBJ2-7; tentatively, D is TRBD2 (6 bases). Germline-derived CDR1 and CDR2 are ENHRY and SYGVKD. This CDR3 spans 12 amino acids. V lost 10 bases, J lost 3 bases, and 13 bases lay in between. CDR3 protein: CATSGEVYEQYF. As DNA, the CDR3 is TGTGCCACATCGGGGGAGGTCTACGAGCAGTACTTC.

The chain links TRBV18 to TRBJ2-7; D unclear. This CDR3 contains 13 residues. V dropped 3 bases and J dropped 4 bases, with 10 bases sitting between them. The germline V gene has CDR1 KGHSH and CDR2 LQKENI. CDR3 residues: CASSPGMSYEQYF. Here the CDR3 DNA reads TGTGCCAGCTCACCTGGCATGAGTTACGAGCAGTACTTC.

This clonotype was seen ten or more times. CDR3 nucleotides: TGTGCCAGCAGCGCGCCGCGGGGTGGGCATGGCTACACCTTC. It encodes CASSAPRGGHGYTF. This chain links TRBV7-9 with TRBJ1-2; D ambiguous. Germline V gives CDR1 SEHNR, CDR2 FQNEAQ (reference sequence). V was cut by 5 bases and J by 6 bases, with 16 bases left in between. This CDR3 has 14 residues.

A word on this clonotype: A much larger clone sits a single nucleotide away, making a read error possible. The chain combines TRBV28 with TRBJ2-7; D is unresolved. The CDR3 covers 13 residues. From germline, CDR1 is MDHEN and CDR2 SYDVKM. V lost 5 bases and J lost 6, with 14 bases in between. CDR3 loop: CASSLIPGCEQYF. The CDR3 DNA sequence: TGTGCCAGCAGTCTTATACCAGGATGCGAGCAGTACTTC.

The rearrangement joins TRBV9 to TRBJ1-1; 10 positions match TRBD1. The CDR3 has 15 residues. CDR1 is SGDLS, CDR2 YYNGEE, per germline. V shed 0 bases and J 6 bases; nucleotides not matched to a gene: 5. CDR3 in amino acids: CASSVGDRGQAEAFF. Written as DNA, the CDR3 is TGTGCCAGCAGCGTAGGAGACAGGGGGCAAGCTGAAGCTTTCTTT.

This clonotype has a handful of counts. The chain carries TRBV24-1 and TRBJ1-1; D is unclear. The germline V gene has CDR1 KGHDR and CDR2 SFDVKD. The CDR3 extends over 13 amino acids. V lost 3 bases and J lost 4, with 8 bases in between. The CDR3 DNA follows: TGTGCCACCAGTGATGAGGGTAGCACTGAAGCTTTCTTT. Translating it yields CATSDEGSTEAFF.

V gene TRBV29-1 combines with J gene TRBJ2-2; 14 bases match TRBD2. Trimming removed 4 bases from V and 5 bases from J; junction bases left unmatched: 6. The CDR3 totals 16 residues. The germline gives CDR1 SQVTM, CDR2 ANQGSEA. The DNA for the CDR3 is TGCAGCGTTGGCCCTAGGACTAGCGGGAGGACCGGGGAGCTGTTTTTT. Its translation is CSVGPRTSGRTGELFF.

V is TRBV7-9 and J is TRBJ1-3, with D unresolved. The CDR3 runs to 17 residues. V was trimmed by 6 bases and J by 4 bases, leaving 22 bases between them. Looked up from germline, CDR1 is SEHNR and CDR2 is FQNEAQ (reference sequence). CDR3 protein: CASRVLVSTDLGNTIYF. CDR3 sequence (DNA): TGTGCCAGCAGGGTCCTTGTTTCGACGGACCTCGGAAACACCATATATTTT.

This clonotype was picked up a small number of times. The V and J genes are TRBV29-1 and TRBJ1-1, with D maybe TRBD1 (5 bases). Per the germline V gene, CDR1 is SQVTM and CDR2 is ANQGSEA. V was clipped by 4 bases and J by 11 bases, with 26 bases between them. The CDR3 has 15 residues. CDR3 residues: CSVGGNGLLGDGAFF. CDR3 nucleotides: TGCAGCGTTGGGGGGAATGGACTGTTGGGTGATGGGGCTTTCTTT.

This clonotype was seen at least ten times. The V gene is TRBV7-2, the J gene TRBJ1-1; D not certain. Between the trimmed V and J ends, which lost 2 bases and 7 bases, there was a span of 8 bases. Germline V gene data show CDR1 as SGHTA and CDR2 as FQGNSA. The CDR3 extends over 12 amino acids. The DNA of the CDR3 is TGTGCCAGCAGCTTAATTAGGCGTGAAGCTTTCTTT. Residues: CASSLIRREAFF.

Many counts were recorded for this clonotype. This chain links TRBV6-1 with TRBJ2-7; D may be TRBD1 (6 bases). CDR3 length: 15 residues. Trimming took 6 bases from V and 3 from J, leaving 18 bases between them. Germline V gene sequence: CDR1 MNHNS, CDR2 SASEGT. The chain's CDR3 is CASRSSGTLLYEQYF. In nucleotides, the CDR3 is TGTGCCAGCAGGTCTTCAGGGACATTGCTCTACGAGCAGTACTTC.

The V and J genes are TRBV24-1 and TRBJ2-2; 8 bases match TRBD2. The CDR3 contains 15 residues. J was trimmed by 4 bases and V by 10 bases; bases with no gene match: 10. Looked up from germline, CDR1 is KGHDR and CDR2 is SFDVKD. The CDR3 spells CATQTSGALTGELFF. The CDR3 DNA reads TGTGCCACTCAAACTAGCGGAGCCCTCACCGGGGAGCTGTTTTTT.

This clonotype occurred many times. The chain couples TRBV27 to TRBJ2-7, with D hard to call. The CDR3 runs to 13 residues. V lost 6 bases, J lost 2 bases, and 11 bases lay in between. Germline CDR1 reads MNHEY; CDR2 reads SMNVEV (reference sequence). CDR3 in amino acids: CASSLTSTYEQYF. In nucleotides, the CDR3 is TGTGCCAGCAGCTTGACATCTACCTACGAGCAGTACTTC.

This clonotype was detected a few times. This sequence joins TRBV5-4 and TRBJ2-4; D is uncertain. There are 15 residues in the CDR3. Trimming cost V 4 bases and J 0 bases, with 11 bases left between them. Germline V CDR1 and CDR2: SGHNT, YYREEE (reference sequence). The CDR3 region is CASSLNRIAKNIQYF. The CDR3 bases are TGTGCCAGCAGCCTGAACCGGATAGCCAAAAACATTCAGTACTTC.